What follows are 32 T cell receptor beta chains derived from one specimen sequenced in a study of cytomegalovirus exposure and HLA in healthy donors. Vbeta (60) and Jbeta (13) primers were used in the PCR. Measured with immunoSEQ multiplex PCR; TCRdb has only the in-frame clones, and not every one. There are roughly 200,000 clones in the sample; roughly a tenth occur only once, and less than 1.5% lies in the top ten. The sequencing sample was made of PBMCs. These receptors originate from a woman in her 30s in good health and CMV-seropositive.

This clone occurred a few times. The chain recombines TRBV5-1 with TRBJ1-4, with 12 bases fitting TRBD1. This CDR3 is built from 16 residues. Germline CDR1 reads SGHRS; CDR2 reads YFSETQ. V trimming: 3 bases; J trimming: 3 bases; junction bases outside the gene matches: 3. The CDR3 bases are TGCGCCAGCAGCTCGGGACAGGGGGCGGCTAATGAAAAACTGTTTTTT. This encodes CASSSGQGAANEKLFF.

This clone was counted a few times. In DNA form, the CDR3 reads TGCGCCAGCAGCCGAGTTACGGGGTCCGATAACTATGGCTACACCTTC. As protein: CASSRVTGSDNYGYTF. V and J are TRBV4-1 and TRBJ1-2; D ambiguous. CDR1 MGHRA and CDR2 YSYEKL come from the germline V gene. V dropped 4 bases and J dropped 1 base, with 16 bases sitting between them. There are 16 residues in the CDR3.

This clone was seen a few times. The rearrangement links TRBV27 to TRBJ2-2; possible D gene TRBD1, 5 bases. Trimming stripped 4 bases from V and 8 bases from J, with 20 bases between. This CDR3 has 16 amino acids. CDR1 MNHEY and CDR2 SMNVEV come from the germline V gene (reference sequence). CDR3 bases: TGTGCCAGCAGTTGGTTTACAGGACCGAATAGGGGGGAGCTGTTTTTT. This codes for CASSWFTGPNRGELFF.

The chain combines TRBV5-1 with TRBJ2-3; 9 nucleotides align to TRBD2. The CDR3 runs 20 residues. Germline assignment: CDR1 SGHRS and CDR2 YFSETQ. V gave up 0 bases and J gave up 3 bases; unmatched junction bases: 17. The CDR3 DNA follows: TGCGCCAGCAGCTTGGATCCAGCGGGAGGTGTACCGGTACGGACAGATACGCAGTATTTT. It codes for CASSLDPAGGVPVRTDTQYF. Looking up the rest from reference TRBV5-1 and TRBJ2-3 gives the full variable domain: KAGVTQTPRYLIKTRGQQVTLSCSPISGHRSVSWYQQTPGQGLQFLFEYFSETQRNKGNFPGRFSGRQFSNSRSEMNVSTLELGDSALYLCASSLDPAGGVPVRTDTQYFGPGTRLTVL.

This clone was detected only a few times. This rearrangement joins TRBV5-1 to TRBJ2-2, with TRBD2 identical over 11 bases. CDR3 length: 16 residues. The germline gives CDR1 SGHRS, CDR2 YFSETQ. J lost 4 bases, V lost 1 base, and 3 bases had no gene match. The CDR3 reads CASSLTSGSSTGELFF. The CDR3, as DNA: TGCGCCAGCAGCTTGACTAGCGGGAGTAGCACCGGGGAGCTGTTTTTT.

A few counts support this clone. The gene calls are TRBV5-4 and TRBJ2-5; possible D gene TRBD1, 6 bases. Trimming pared 4 bases from V and 4 bases from J, leaving 11 bases between. The CDR3 totals 13 residues. Germline CDR1 and CDR2: SGHNT and YYREEE (reference sequence). CDR3 sequence: CASSIRTAETQYF. In nucleotides, the CDR3 is TGTGCCAGCAGCATTAGGACAGCAGAGACCCAGTACTTC.

This clone turned up a few times. This chain connects TRBV7-2 to TRBJ2-1; 10 bases are a match to TRBD2. The CDR3 contains 17 residues. The germline V gene has CDR1 SGHTA and CDR2 FQGNSA. V dropped 2 bases and J dropped 9; count of bases not matched to a gene: 13. CDR3 sequence reads: CTSSLTATSGNDGEQFF. In DNA, the CDR3 is TGTACCAGCAGCTTAACAGCTACTAGCGGGAACGACGGTGAGCAGTTCTTC.

The sample holds a few counts of this clone. The J gene is TRBJ2-3, the V gene TRBV10-1, with 11 bases fitting TRBD2. Germline CDR1 and CDR2: WNHNN and SYGVQD (reference sequence). This CDR3 is 14 amino acids long. The trim removed 5 bases at V and 9 bases at J, leaving 7 bases unmatched. The CDR3 reads CASSSSGRRGTQYF. The CDR3 DNA is TGCGCCAGCAGTTCTAGCGGGAGGCGGGGAACGCAGTATTTT.

This clone was found a few times. This chain connects TRBV11-2 to TRBJ2-3; 8 positions match TRBD2. Germline assignment: CDR1 SGHAT and CDR2 FQNNGV. This CDR3 is built from 14 residues. V was pared by 0 bases and J by 5 bases, with 1 base of the junction left unmatched. The CDR3 spells CASSLDLAGDTQYF. CDR3 DNA sequence: TGTGCCAGCAGCTTAGATCTAGCGGGAGATACGCAGTATTTT.

This clone was detected ten times or more. The chain has TRBV6-4 and TRBJ2-1; 12 nucleotides line up with TRBD2. This CDR3 has 14 amino acids. V lost 5 bases and J lost 7; bases outside the gene matches: 3. Germline V CDR1 and CDR2: MRHNA, SNTAGT. The CDR3 reads CASSPTSGRNEQFF. Written as DNA, the CDR3 is TGTGCCAGCAGTCCAACTAGCGGGAGGAATGAGCAGTTCTTC.

The chain combines TRBV5-4 with TRBJ1-4, with a possible D match to TRBD1 (6 bases). Germline CDR1 is SGHNT and CDR2 is YYREEE (reference sequence). The CDR3 consists of 15 residues. Deletions cut 4 bases from V and 8 bases from J, with 18 bases between. The CDR3 DNA follows: TGTGCCAGCAGCCTAGGTGGGCAGGGGACGGAAAAACTGTTTTTT. It specifies CASSLGGQGTEKLFF.

This rearrangement joins TRBV7-2 to TRBJ1-5; 9 nucleotides match TRBD1. J gave up 3 bases and V 4 bases, and 4 bases lay outside the gene matches. There are 15 residues in the CDR3. The germline V gene encodes CDR1 SGHTA and CDR2 FQGNSA. The DNA for the CDR3 is TGTGCCAGCAGCTCGGACAGGGGTCTCAATCAGCCCCAGCATTTT. Protein product: CASSSDRGLNQPQHF.

The genes are TRBV12-5 and TRBJ1-3; D remains unclear. Trimming pared 1 base from V and 5 bases from J, leaving 6 bases between. Germline V gene sequence: CDR1 LGHNT, CDR2 FRNRAP. The CDR3 spans 13 residues. CDR3 residues: CASGLGQRNTIYF. The CDR3 coding sequence is TGTGCTAGTGGTTTGGGGCAGAGAAACACCATATATTTT.

The genes are TRBV7-9 and TRBJ2-5; D is undetermined. The CDR3 sequence is 13 residues long. Trimming cost V 5 bases and J 5 bases, with 12 bases left between them. CDR1 and CDR2 from the germline V gene are SEHNR and FQNEAQ (reference sequence). The CDR3: CASSHISGETQYF. In DNA, the CDR3 is TGTGCCAGCAGCCACATCTCCGGGGAGACCCAGTACTTC.

This clone was observed a few times. The chain combines TRBV28 with TRBJ1-4, with a weak D call TRBD1 (6 bases). The V and J ends lost 2 bases and 8 bases respectively, with 15 bases between them. Germline V gives CDR1 MDHEN, CDR2 SYDVKM. The CDR3 length is 15 residues. The CDR3 region is CASSLGGAGGEKLFF. The CDR3 bases are TGTGCCAGCAGTTTAGGGGGGGCAGGAGGAGAAAAACTGTTTTTT.

This clone has a handful of counts. The chain recombines TRBV9 with TRBJ2-1, with a weak D call TRBD2 (6 bases). In germline, CDR1 is SGDLS, CDR2 YYNGEE. Trimming left V 3 bases short and J 9 bases short, with 19 bases between. The CDR3 has 15 amino acids. CDR3 sequence reads: CASSAGRPIAGEQFF. The CDR3 nucleotides are TGTGCCAGCAGCGCCGGGAGACCCATTGCGGGTGAGCAGTTCTTC.

This chain connects TRBV2 to TRBJ1-1; 9 bases line up with TRBD1. V shed 4 bases and J 1 base; nucleotides not matched to a gene: 4. Germline lookup yields CDR1 SNHLY and CDR2 FYNNEI. The CDR3 runs to 15 residues. CDR3 sequence: CASSARQGGNTEAFF. CDR3 sequence (DNA): TGTGCCAGCAGTGCTAGACAGGGGGGGAACACTGAAGCTTTCTTT.

The chain has TRBV13 and TRBJ2-1; 9 nucleotides align to TRBD2. The CDR3 has 15 amino acids. CDR1 is PRHDT and CDR2 is FYEKMQ in the germline V gene (reference sequence). Trimming at V came to 7 bases and at J to 3 bases, leaving 7 bases not matched to a gene. In DNA, the CDR3 is TGTGCCAGCACCATTAGCGGGAGTTTCTACAATGAGCAGTTCTTC. Its translation: CASTISGSFYNEQFF.

The chain carries TRBV5-1 and TRBJ2-1, with D maybe TRBD2 (5 bases). The CDR3 sequence is 16 residues long. Trimming took 3 bases from V and 4 from J, leaving 17 bases between them. The germline V gene encodes CDR1 SGHRS and CDR2 YFSETQ. Here the CDR3 reads CASSSVAPAIYNEQFF. CDR3 DNA sequence: TGCGCCAGCAGCTCGGTAGCGCCGGCTATATACAATGAGCAGTTCTTC.

This clone was seen more than once but under ten times. The chain links TRBV7-9 to TRBJ1-1, with 9 bases aligning to TRBD1. CDR1 and CDR2 from the germline V gene are SEHNR and FQNEAQ (reference sequence). The V segment lost 8 bases and the J segment 0 bases; nucleotides outside the gene matches: 4. The CDR3 extends over 14 amino acids. The CDR3 loop is CASQRQGVNTEAFF. The CDR3 DNA sequence: TGTGCCAGCCAAAGACAGGGGGTGAACACTGAAGCTTTCTTT.

This chain connects TRBV27 to TRBJ2-5, with 10 bases lining up with TRBD2. Germline-derived CDR1 and CDR2 are MNHEY and SMNVEV (reference sequence). The CDR3 extends over 15 amino acids. With 7 bases clipped from V and 2 bases from J, the junction kept 7 bases outside the gene matches. The CDR3 loop is CASKPWTSGQETQYF. The CDR3 DNA is TGTGCCAGCAAGCCATGGACTAGCGGACAAGAGACCCAGTACTTC.

This clone was detected a few times. This sequence joins TRBV2 and TRBJ2-3; 8 bases fit TRBD1. The J segment lost 6 bases and the V segment lost 5 bases, leaving 7 bases of the junction unmatched. CDR3 size: 14 residues. CDR1 is SNHLY, CDR2 FYNNEI, per germline. The CDR3 nucleotides read TGTGCCAGCAGTATAGACAGGGGTACGGATACGCAGTATTTT. It encodes CASSIDRGTDTQYF. The variable domain in full, completed from reference TRBV2 and TRBJ2-3, reads EPEVTQTPSHQVTQMGQEVILRCVPISNHLYFYWYRQILGQKVEFLVSFYNNEISEKSEIFDDQFSVERPDGSNFTLKIRSTKLEDSAMYFCASSIDRGTDTQYFGPGTRLTVL.

This clone occurred a few times. This chain uses TRBV11-2 with TRBJ2-5, with TRBD1 identical over 7 bases. The CDR3 has 15 residues. The J segment lost 5 bases and the V segment lost 4 bases, leaving 10 bases of the junction unmatched. Germline lookup yields CDR1 SGHAT and CDR2 FQNNGV. The CDR3 nucleotides are TGTGCCAGCAGCTCACCCAGGACAGGTGGGGAGACCCAGTACTTC. Translated, it gives CASSSPRTGGETQYF.

The table lists this clone with a few counts. The V and J genes are TRBV2 and TRBJ2-7; possibly TRBD2 for D (7 bases). Trimming shortened V by 6 bases and J by 0 bases, and 15 bases separated the two germline ends. The CDR3 covers 15 residues. Germline CDR1 is SNHLY and CDR2 is FYNNEI. The CDR3 protein is CASRADRGASYEQYF. The CDR3 DNA sequence: TGTGCCAGCAGAGCTGACCGGGGGGCCTCCTACGAGCAGTACTTC.

This clone showed up just a few times. CDR3 residues: CASSWTRGITDTQYF. The CDR3 coding sequence is TGTGCCAGCAGTTGGACACGAGGAATCACAGATACGCAGTATTTT. The chain joins TRBV6-5 to TRBJ2-3; D perhaps matches TRBD1 (5 bases). Looked up from germline, CDR1 is MNHEY and CDR2 is SVGAGI. This CDR3 is built from 15 residues. The V end was cut by 4 bases, the J end by 2 bases, with 13 bases between.

This clone was counted a few times. This chain uses TRBV5-1 with TRBJ2-7; D might be TRBD2 (5 bases). Trimming removed 0 bases from V and 5 bases from J, with 9 bases in between. This CDR3 is built from 13 residues. The germline gives CDR1 SGHRS, CDR2 YFSETQ. The CDR3 reads CASSLVGVDEQYF. As DNA, the CDR3 is TGCGCCAGCAGCTTGGTCGGGGTTGACGAGCAGTACTTC.

This clone has just a few counts. This sequence joins TRBV27 and TRBJ2-7, with 11 bases matching TRBD2. This CDR3 region has 16 residues. Germline loops: CDR1 MNHEY, CDR2 SMNVEV (reference sequence). Trimming at V came to 3 bases and at J to 2 bases, leaving 6 bases not matched to a gene. The CDR3 DNA is TGTGCCAGCAGTTTTGGCCGACTAGCGGGACCCTACGAGCAGTACTTC. It translates to CASSFGRLAGPYEQYF.

The chain uses TRBV2 and TRBJ1-1; TRBD1 aligns across 8 bases. The V gene end was trimmed by 7 bases and the J gene end by 0 bases; junction bases not matched to a gene: 7. CDR1 is SNHLY, CDR2 FYNNEI, per germline. This CDR3 contains 15 residues. The chain's CDR3 is CASNLHRGVNTEAFF. CDR3 bases: TGTGCCAGCAATTTACACAGGGGGGTGAACACTGAAGCTTTCTTT.

V gene TRBV27 combines with J gene TRBJ1-3; no firm D call. Trimming removed 11 bases from V and 4 bases from J, with 9 bases in between. The CDR3 is 11 residues long. Germline V gene data show CDR1 as MNHEY and CDR2 as SMNVEV (reference sequence). The CDR3 is CASSLGNTIYF. CDR3 sequence (DNA): TGTGCCTCTTCTCTCGGAAACACCATATATTTT.

The chain has TRBV9 and TRBJ2-3; 8 bases match TRBD1. The CDR3 has 13 amino acids. Germline assignment: CDR1 SGDLS and CDR2 YYNGEE. V shed 5 bases and J 2 bases; nucleotides not matched to a gene: 1. For the CDR3, the DNA is TGTGCCAGCAGGGACAGGGTCACAGATACGCAGTATTTT. Translated, it gives CASRDRVTDTQYF.

This clone turned up a few times. The V gene is TRBV27, the J gene TRBJ1-1; D not certain. The CDR3 spans 15 residues. Trimming took 0 bases from V and 2 from J, leaving 10 bases between them. CDR1 and CDR2 (germline): MNHEY, SMNVEV (reference sequence). CDR3 DNA: TGTGCCAGCAGTTTATCCGGCAGGTCAAACACTGAAGCTTTCTTT. This sequence encodes CASSLSGRSNTEAFF.

The chain joins TRBV5-1 to TRBJ2-2, with 12 bases lining up with TRBD2. The V gene's germline CDR1 is SGHRS and CDR2 YFSETQ. J gave up 1 base and V 4 bases, and 5 bases lay outside the gene matches. The CDR3 has 17 amino acids. CDR3 bases: TGCGCCAGCAGCAGCCTAGCGGGAGGGCTGAACACCGGGGAGCTGTTTTTT. It encodes CASSSLAGGLNTGELFF.